This T cell receptor (beta chain) was observed in a study of beta chain features in type 1 diabetes listed by TCRdb under 2018. Context from the whole study: Patients and healthy donors did not differ in mean age, gender distribution, total cell number or subset yield. A total of around 110,000,000 sorted cells were examined across all samples, and RNA yield correlated strongly with the number of cells per subset. The study compared TCRB repertoires of sorted circulating CD4+ T cell subsets between recently diagnosed type 1 diabetes patients and matched healthy donors. Regulatory and stem cell-like memory subsets were isolated from only 8 patients and roughly 8 healthy donors, whereas naive and central memory subsets came from all 28 donors.

The High Capacity cDNA Reverse Transcription Kit was used to reverse transcribe all of the isolated RNA, meaning that expressed TCRB transcripts were what got sequenced. Deep immunoSEQ sequencing was performed on naive, central memory and regulatory T cell samples, with an average of roughly 3.6 million total reads per sample. Sorted cells were lysed in RLT buffer and RNA was extracted with DNase-treated RNeasy Micro or Mini kits, depending on cell number. To prevent cross-contamination, each cell subset was processed individually, whereas patient and healthy donor samples were processed jointly. The immunoSEQ multiplex PCR was used to amplify TCRB sequences from cDNA, generating 87-bp fragments that spanned the CDR3 region. Amplicons were sequenced on the Illumina HiSeq platform. The study's own analysis went as follows. Synthetic template baselines were used to correct PCR bias computationally, reads within Hamming distance 2 were collapsed, and singletons that could not be merged were discarded. Reads were aligned to IMGT to assign V, D and J genes, CDR3 length, and insertions or deletions at six rearrangement sites. Within each subset, clonotype counts were normalized to sorted cell number, after which true diversity and Gini coefficients were computed with the tcR R package. Repertoire sharing was quantified using the overlap coefficient calculated on TCRB nucleotide sequences. Out-of-frame TCRB sequences from naive cells were analyzed as a proxy for the pre-selection repertoire. Not all clones reach the TCRdb copy of this immuneACCESS table, which keeps in-frame sequences only. Checked studies attribute under half of the gap to unresolved V genes and leave the rest unexplained. The DNA was the basis for D and trimming; V, J and clone size are from that table. This sample has some 150,000 clones in its table, and roughly 10% of those were observed once. Under 1.5% of the sample lies in the top ten.

This clone was counted between two and nine times. Its antigen specificity is not known. No qualities accompany the bases; no much larger clone lies one base away. Findings and caveats that apply to the study as a whole: PCR might favor shorter templates, but patient and control samples were amplified and corrected together, so any skew would affect both groups equally. Patients with type 1 diabetes made fewer insertions and deleted more nucleotides at VDJ recombination sites, implying thymic rearrangement abnormalities. A moderate but significant shortening of TCRB CDR3 length was observed in type 1 diabetes patients in all four CD4+ subsets. Because cDNA rather than genomic DNA was sequenced, highly expressing activated cells could have been over-represented, although no difference in activation and CD3 levels was found between groups. Because small numbers of individuals were included in the HLA sub-analyses, any influence of HLA type on TCRB rearrangement was left unresolved. Naive, central memory and regulatory TCRB repertoires appeared to be more similar among patients than among healthy donors.

From each donor, a single peripheral blood sample of approximately 0.11 L on average was drawn into heparinised tubes. Using a panel that included CD45RO, CCR7, CD25, CD127, CD95 and CD27, naive, central memory, regulatory and stem cell-like memory CD4+ T cells were sorted on a BD FACSAria II. Every sorted population had a purity above 95%. PBMCs were separated immediately by Lymphoprep density gradient centrifugation and were stained directly, without being cultured. So that batch effects would be minimized, each experiment stained and sorted samples in pairs, pairing one healthy donor with one patient. The specimen sequenced was naive CD4+ T cells from blood. The cell subset or site label, read with the paper, signifies: true naive CD4+ T cells. The source is a man between 18 and 35 years old in good health.

The CDR3 here reads CASSWERNYGYTF. The nucleotide sequence reads as follows: TGCGCCAGCAGCTGGGAGAGGAACTATGGCTACACCTTC. The chain links TRBV5-1 with TRBJ1-2, with no confidently assigned D gene. The CDR3 contains 13 residues, cysteine and phenylalanine counted. Only CDR3 DNA is held: 39 bases, read in frame from base 1. CDR1 and CDR2, per the germline V gene, are SGHRS and YFSETQ. Deletion took 3 bases off V and 2 bases off J, with a span of 8 bases between the germline ends.